These T cell receptor beta chains were read from a single sample in a study of T cell responses to AZD1222 COVID-19 vaccine. TCRdb keeps only in-frame clones here, not all; method: immunoSEQ multiplex PCR. The sample carries 100,000 to 150,000 clones, 88% recorded once. The sequences come from peripheral blood, collected on day 0 of AZD1222 vaccination. The receptors were sampled from an adult in good health. Both conserved end residues are part of each CDR3. The D gene is left open where the match is weak. Clone size is shown for a subset of rows, as once, few, many or a class of expanded clone.

J gene,clone size,V gene,D gene,CDR3 DNA,CDR3 protein
TRBJ1-2,-,TRBV2,-,TGTGCCCCCGCGGGAAGGGTAGTAGGCTACACCTTC,CAPAGRVVGYTF
TRBJ2-3,-,TRBV4-3,-,TGCGCCAGCAGCCAAGTTCCTAGCGTCACAGATACGCAGTATTTT,CASSQVPSVTDTQYF
TRBJ1-5,-,TRBV27,-,TGTGCCAGCAGTTTAACAGGATATAGCAATCAGCCCCAGCATTTT,CASSLTGYSNQPQHF
TRBJ1-2,once,TRBV6-2/TRBV6-3,-,TGTGCCAGCAGTACACGACAAGTGAACTATGGCTACACCTTC,CASSTRQVNYGYTF
TRBJ1-6,-,TRBV5-1,TRBD1,TGCGCCAGCAGCTCTGGACAGGGGTTTTCACCCCTCCACTTT,CASSSGQGFSPLHF
TRBJ2-7,-,TRBV9,-,TGTGCCAGCAGCGTACCCAGGCCAGTCGGGGACGAGCAGTACTTC,CASSVPRPVGDEQYF
TRBJ2-7,-,TRBV11-2,-,TGTGCCAGCAGCCCGGGGAGGGGGGGATTTGGGTCTAGCGAGCAGTACTTC,CASSPGRGGFGSSEQYF
TRBJ2-7,once,TRBV28,-,TGTGCCAGCAGTGGGGTCCTGCAGTACTTC,CASSGVLQYF
TRBJ1-1,-,TRBV7-9,TRBD1,TGTGCCAGCAGCCGAGGACAGGGCGGGGACACTGAAGCTTTCTTT,CASSRGQGGDTEAFF
TRBJ2-3,-,TRBV5-4,-,TGTGCCAGCAGCTGGGGATGGGGAGGCACAGATACGCAGTATTTT,CASSWGWGGTDTQYF
TRBJ2-7,few,TRBV4-3,-,TGCGCCAGCAGCCAAGAAGAGGGGAGAGCCTACGAGCAGTACTTC,CASSQEEGRAYEQYF
TRBJ1-1,-,TRBV12-3/TRBV12-4,-,TGTGCCAGCAGGGGGCGAGAGTCTGAAGCTTTCTTT,CASRGRESEAFF
TRBJ1-2,-,TRBV12-3/TRBV12-4,TRBD1,TGTGCCAGCAGCAGGGACAGGGGGTCTGGCTACACCTTC,CASSRDRGSGYTF
TRBJ1-2,-,TRBV12-3/TRBV12-4,-,TGTGCCAGCAGTTTCGCGCTTCCTAGGGGCTACACCTTC,CASSFALPRGYTF
TRBJ2-1,-,TRBV24-1,TRBD1,TGTGCCACCAGTGACCCCGGGACAGGGTCGGACAATGAGCAGTTCTTC,CATSDPGTGSDNEQFF
TRBJ2-7,few,TRBV4-1,-,TGCGCCAGCAGCCACTTGGGCATCGGCGACTACGAGCAGTACTTC,CASSHLGIGDYEQYF
TRBJ2-2,-,TRBV24-1,-,TGTGCCACCAGTGATAGTGGGTCAGGACATACAAACACCGGGGAGCTGTTTTTT,CATSDSGSGHTNTGELFF
TRBJ1-5,-,TRBV6-6,TRBD1,TGTGCCAGCAGTTTCTCGGACAGGCGGCATCAGCCCCAGCATTTT,CASSFSDRRHQPQHF
TRBJ1-4,-,TRBV4-3,-,TGCGCCAGCAGCCAAGAGGTCGCAGGGTCAAATGAAAAACTGTTTTTT,CASSQEVAGSNEKLFF
TRBJ2-2,-,TRBV15,-,TGTGCCACCAGCAGAGTGGGACACTCGGGCACCGGGGAGCTGTTTTTT,CATSRVGHSGTGELFF
TRBJ2-2,-,TRBV5-4,-,TGTGCCAGCAGCTGGCGTACGCCCGGGGAGCTGTTTTTT,CASSWRTPGELFF
TRBJ1-4,once,TRBV19,-,TGTGCCAGCCGGGGGCGTACTAATGAAAAACTGTTTTTT,CASRGRTNEKLFF
TRBJ1-4,-,TRBV25-1,-,TGTGCCAGGTTCCGTTTTGAAAAACTGTTTTTT,CARFRFEKLFF
TRBJ2-7,-,TRBV28,TRBD2,TGTGCCAGCAGTTATCTAGGTCGACTAGCGGCCCAAAGCTCCTACGAGCAGTACTTC,CASSYLGRLAAQSSYEQYF
TRBJ1-5,-,TRBV24-1,-,TGTGCCACGGCCCAGGCTAGCAATCAGCCCCAGCATTTT,CATAQASNQPQHF
TRBJ2-5,-,TRBV23-1,-,TGCGCCAGCAGCCCCCATACCCAGTACTTC,CASSPHTQYF
TRBJ2-2,-,TRBV29-1,TRBD2,TGCAGCGTTTTACTAGCGGGTGCGAACACCGGGGAGCTGTTTTTT,CSVLLAGANTGELFF
TRBJ2-1,-,TRBV7-3,TRBD2,TGTGCCAGCAGCTTAAACGGGGGGGCCTCAGATGAGCAGTTCTTC,CASSLNGGASDEQFF
TRBJ2-1,few,TRBV2,TRBD1,TGTGCCAGCAGCGAAGACAGGGGGCTATACAATGAGCAGTTCTTC,CASSEDRGLYNEQFF
TRBJ1-1,-,TRBV29-1,-,TGCAGCGTAAAAGCTCGACTAAGACCCACTGAAGCTTTCTTT,CSVKARLRPTEAFF
TRBJ1-5,-,TRBV9,-,TGTGCCAGCAGCGTCGAGGGATCGACAAATCAGCCCCAGCATTTT,CASSVEGSTNQPQHF
TRBJ1-1,-,TRBV4-2,-,TGTGCCAGCAGCCAACTCCCCACTTTGAACACTGAAGCTTTCTTT,CASSQLPTLNTEAFF
TRBJ2-1,-,TRBV10-3,-,TGTGCCGGGGCCTCCTGGAATGAGCAGTTCTTC,CAGASWNEQFF
TRBJ1-5,-,TRBV20-1,-,TGCAGTGCTAGTTTTGGGCGGGATCAGCCCCAGCATTTT,CSASFGRDQPQHF
TRBJ2-7,-,TRBV27,TRBD2,TGTGCCAGCAGTCCCAAGTCTAGCGGGATCTTAGGCGAGCAGTACTTC,CASSPKSSGILGEQYF
TRBJ1-1,-,TRBV19,-,TGTGCCAGTAGTATAGGAACCACAGGGAACACTGAAGCTTTCTTT,CASSIGTTGNTEAFF
TRBJ2-2,-,TRBV9,-,TGTGCCAGCAGCCTCAGGACCGGGGGCGGCGCCGGGGAGCTGTTTTTT,CASSLRTGGGAGELFF
TRBJ2-2,-,TRBV16,-,TGTGCCAGCAGCCAATCTTCAGAAATCACCGGGGAGCTGTTTTTT,CASSQSSEITGELFF
TRBJ1-2,-,TRBV6-1,TRBD1,TGTGCCAGCAGTGAATTCGGGACAGTTCGCTATGGCTACACCTTC,CASSEFGTVRYGYTF
TRBJ1-3,few,TRBV5-5,TRBD1,TGTGCCAGCAGCTTGTCCCCGACAGGGGGCTTCGGAAACACCATATATTTT,CASSLSPTGGFGNTIYF
TRBJ1-2,-,TRBV30,-,TGTGCCTGGAGTGTGGGTGAAGATAACTATGGCTACACCTTC,CAWSVGEDNYGYTF
TRBJ1-2,-,TRBV2,-,TGTGCCAGCAGTGCTAAAAGGGTTGACTATGGCTACACCTTC,CASSAKRVDYGYTF
TRBJ1-1,-,TRBV18,TRBD1,TGTGCCAGCTGTGGAGACAGGGGATCCACTGAAGCTTTCTTT,CASCGDRGSTEAFF
TRBJ1-4,-,TRBV28,-,TGTGCCAGCAGTTTAGGGGGGGCCGGTGATGAAAAACTGTTTTTT,CASSLGGAGDEKLFF
TRBJ1-5,-,TRBV28,-,TGTGCCAGCAGTCCCACCTGGCAGGGTGGGAATCAGCCCCAGCATTTT,CASSPTWQGGNQPQHF
TRBJ1-5,once,TRBV25-1,-,TGTGCCAGCAGTGAGGGTTTCGAGGATCAGCCCCAGCATTTT,CASSEGFEDQPQHF
TRBJ2-1,-,TRBV7-9,TRBD2,TGTGCCAGCAGCTTAGTCGCCGGACTAGCGGACTACAATGAGCAGTTCTTC,CASSLVAGLADYNEQFF
TRBJ1-2,-,TRBV11-2,-,TGTGCCAGCAGCTTAGGGGGGCCCATCCCGGGGGGCTACACCTTC,CASSLGGPIPGGYTF
TRBJ1-3,-,TRBV6-5,TRBD1,TGTGCCAGCAGTTACTCGAAACAGGGGAAAGGAAACACCATATATTTT,CASSYSKQGKGNTIYF
TRBJ2-3,-,TRBV5-1,TRBD2,TGCGCCAGCAGCATAGGACTAGCGGGGGCCAGGGGAGATACGCAGTATTTT,CASSIGLAGARGDTQYF
TRBJ1-3,few,TRBV20-1,-,TGCAGTGCCAGACAGGGAAACACCATATATTTT,CSARQGNTIYF
TRBJ2-3,once,TRBV5-1,TRBD2,TGCGCCAGCAGCTTGGTATGGTCTCCTAGCGGGAGGTCCCGCACAGATACGCAGTATTTT,CASSLVWSPSGRSRTDTQYF
TRBJ2-1,-,TRBV7-3,TRBD1,TGTGCCAGCAGCGAACCGGGACAGGGTTACAATGAGCAGTTCTTC,CASSEPGQGYNEQFF
TRBJ2-7,-,TRBV24-1,-,TGTGCCACCAGTGTCGACGCCCGGGCGACTCGGGAGCAGTACTTC,CATSVDARATREQYF
TRBJ2-3,-,TRBV9,-,TGTGCCAGCAGCGTCGGCCCAACAGATACGCAGTATTTT,CASSVGPTDTQYF
TRBJ2-2,-,TRBV4-3,-,TGCGCCAGCAGCCAAGATCCGTTTGTAGGGGAAACCGGGGAGCTGTTTTTT,CASSQDPFVGETGELFF
TRBJ1-4,-,TRBV7-3,-,TGTGCCAGCAGCTTTTACCAGGGCATTGATAATGAAAAACTGTTTTTT,CASSFYQGIDNEKLFF
TRBJ1-3,-,TRBV28,-,TGTGCCAGCAGGGGCTCTGGAAACACCATATATTTT,CASRGSGNTIYF
TRBJ1-2,-,TRBV25-1,-,TGTGCCAGCAGTGATCCCTGGCACCCTGGCTACACCTTC,CASSDPWHPGYTF